This TCR beta chain was profiled in a study of T cell repertoires in cytomegalovirus infection. In the study overall: Public TCR beta signature analysis indicated the presence of both CMV infection and matching HLA type.

TCRdb passed the reads through MiXCR, listing each CDR3 protein once. The data contain roughly 150,000 distinct CDR3 sequences, around 24% of them singletons. This clonotype was seen only a few times. Its matching antigen is unknown. The study's findings and limits: Pooled public TCR beta family frequency picked out CMV carriers with the relevant HLA.

Per the germline V gene, CDR1 is MDHEN and CDR2 is SYDVKM. V lost 6 bases, J lost 9 bases, and 10 bases lay in between. The CDR3 covers 11 residues. The source of this sequence is a human donor in good health (CMV status not recorded). Some clones in this sample may be carry-over from other donors' samples. The chain uses TRBV28 and TRBJ2-3, with TRBD2 as a possible D gene (5 bases). Source material: PBMCs. The CDR3 region is CASSPSWTQYF. CDR3 sequence (DNA): TGTGCCAGCAGCCCTAGCTGGACGCAGTATTTT.